Described below is a single TCR beta chain sequence and its context. The target of this receptor is not known. Base-call qualities are not available, and no considerably larger clone is one nucleotide away. CDR1 and CDR2, looked up from the germline V gene (reference sequence), are MNHNY and SVGAGI. At the junction V is shortened by 5 bases and J by 5 bases, with 15 bases in between. The CDR3 covers 14 residues, taking in both the cysteine and the phenylalanine. Only the CDR3 DNA is retained, 42 bases long and in frame from the first base. This entry belongs to a study of blood T cells in healthy people across ages (dated by TCRdb to about 2015). About the full investigation: In model experiments, template switching captured about one uniquely barcoded TCR beta cDNA molecule for every two T cells. Using the same blood draw, the study looked at two additional independent replicas of 1 million unique cDNA reads for two donors, one aged 18 to 30 and the other aged 80 or older. The donors were split into four age groups: young (average around 17 years), middle-aged (roughly 42), aged (roughly 65) and long-lived (over 75). To avoid experimental bias, donors of different ages were distributed randomly across sequencing lanes. To track age-related changes in TCR beta repertoire diversity, the study relied on deep sequencing normalized with unique cDNA molecular identifiers.

The full study reports these points: The percentage of naive T cells measured by flow cytometry correlated strongly with observed TCR beta diversity. Bulk unsorted PBMC profiling prevented conclusive comparison of naive and antigen-experienced compartments. As age increased, observed TCR beta diversity per million T cells dropped in a roughly linear way, and a significant reduction was already evident by age 40. Because donor CMV infection status was unknown, age-related changes in expanded clonotypes were potentially confounded. Compared with the aged group, the long-lived group had more naive CD4+ T cells, fewer expanded clones and increased TCR diversity, suggesting age selection. Estimates of total diversity from one million sequenced T cells were regarded as lower bounds and underestimates.

Systemically healthy Caucasian individuals from Russia, 39 in total and aged about 6 to 95 years, were included as donors. Around 9.7 milliliters of peripheral blood were collected from each donor into EDTA-treated Vacutainer tubes. PBMCs were isolated by Ficoll-Paque density-gradient centrifugation, with at least 6 million obtained per sample. Total RNA, at least 6 micrograms per sample, was extracted from PBMCs with Trizol reagent. The percentages of naive CD45RAhigh/CD27high T cells were determined by flow cytometry on a PBMC aliquot from every donor. The library was prepared using 5' RACE. TCRdb names Illumina HiSeq 2500 as the instrument used. A second 7 to 11 cycle PCR used a sample-barcoded 5' primer and a J-beta primer mix. Each TCR beta cDNA molecule received a unique molecular identifier from a template-switch 5' adaptor carrying 12 random nucleotides. At least 2.5 million CDR3-containing paired-end reads were obtained from each sample. First-strand cDNA synthesis was performed from all RNA using the Mint cDNA synthesis kit, with priming by a TRBC-specific oligonucleotide. Following uracil-DNA glycosylase treatment, a first 18-cycle PCR with universal primers M1SS and BC2_uni_R was performed on all cDNA. Concerning the study's data processing: Each sample was normalized by randomly selecting 1 million high-quality reads, each carrying a distinct molecular identifier. Reads sharing molecular identifiers were discarded rather than binned into consensus sequences. CDR3 identification, clonotype clustering and error correction used MiTCR with a Q25 quality threshold and the strictest error-elimination algorithm. A nonparametric unseen species model using Euler transformation provided a lower-bound estimate of total TCR beta diversity. TCRdb handled the public reads itself, with Q25 trimming in fastp and clone calling in MiXCR, and kept productive beta chains. Merged by CDR3 protein, the rows form single entries marked with the most common genes and DNA. The V and J calls follow TCRdb's processing rather than the paper's. In all, the sample holds 790,000 or so distinct CDR3 sequences, and about half of those were seen once. Jointly, the top ten make up over 15% of the sample.

The sequenced sample consisted of blood. The V and J genes are TRBV6-6 and TRBJ1-1; the D gene is perhaps TRBD1, on 5 matching bases. This TCR came from an elderly man in good health. The base sequence is TGTGCCAGCAGTACCGGCCAGGGAAAAACTGAAGCTTTCTTT. Its product reads: CASSTGQGKTEAFF.